This T cell receptor (beta chain) was obtained from a study of CD8+CD57+ T cells in acquired aplastic anemia. Across the whole study: An average of roughly 3 ug of DNA was obtained from sorted CD4+ and CD8+ cells. Points from the study as a whole: Comparison of patients with controls identified approximately 28 shared CD8+ CDR3 sequences. No significant difference in CD8+ Simpson's diversity was found between patients and controls.

This CDR3 spans 14 amino acids. Germline V gene data show CDR1 as DFQATT and CDR2 as SNEGSKA (reference sequence). With 3 bases clipped from V and 9 bases from J, the junction kept 8 bases outside the gene matches. About this clonotype: Its antigen is unidentified.

Genomic DNA served as template for TCR beta VDJ and CDR3 profiling. Each CDR3 protein gets one entry after TCRdb re-called the reads with MiXCR. The sample lists 150,000 or so distinct CDR3 sequences; around 48% were seen once. Sequenced patients had shown CD8+CD57+ cell expansion by flow cytometry. Patients uniformly had severe acquired aplastic anemia. This chain joins TRBV20-1 and TRBJ2-1; 10 bases align to TRBD2. Specimen: sorted CD4+, CD8+, or CD8+CD57+ T cells (not recorded which) from PBMCs. This sequence originates from a human donor with aplastic anemia. CDR3 region: CSASKGLASTEQFF. The CDR3 DNA sequence: TGCAGTGCTAGTAAGGGACTAGCGAGTACTGAGCAGTTCTTC.